The 10 T cell receptor beta chains given below trace back to one sample, sequenced in a study of T cells in Graves' hyperthyroidism and ophthalmopathy. TCR beta CDR3 regions were amplified from RNA transcripts. When the TCR CDR3 underwent first-round RT-PCR, the HTBI primer set was used. MiXCR, applied by TCRdb to the multiplex PCR reads, yields one record per CDR3 protein. Of 350,000 to 450,000 distinct CDR3 sequences listed, roughly 14% are singletons. Sequences were obtained from blood. The receptor source for this set is a woman aged 55-70 years with Graves' hyperthyroidism.

The table lists this clonotype with many counts. This chain uses TRBV18 with TRBJ2-1, with 9 bases identical to TRBD2. Germline CDR1 is KGHSH and CDR2 is LQKENI. V was pared by 5 bases and J by 8 bases, with 10 bases of the junction left unmatched. The CDR3 length is 15 residues. The CDR3 DNA is TGTGCCAGCTCAACGGGACTAGCCTATGCCGATGAGCAGTTCTTC. Translated, it gives CASSTGLAYADEQFF.

Remarks on this clonotype: Since a much larger clone is just one base distant, this may be a read error. The rearrangement joins TRBV18 to TRBJ2-4; D might be TRBD1 (5 bases). This CDR3 has 17 residues. Germline loops: CDR1 KGHSH, CDR2 LQKENI. V dropped 3 bases and J dropped 3 bases, with 18 bases sitting between them. As DNA, the CDR3 is TGTGCCAGCTCACCGACAGCGCCTTCGAGAGACAAAAACATTCAGTACTTC. It specifies CASSPTAPSRDKNIQYF.

This clonotype was found many times. The rearrangement joins TRBV11-2 to TRBJ2-7, with no clear D. The V gene lost 2 bases and the J gene lost 6 bases, with 11 bases spanning the gap. Germline V gene sequence: CDR1 SGHAT, CDR2 FQNNGV. CDR3 size: 13 residues. CDR3 nucleotide sequence: TGTGCCAGCAGCTTAAGGTACGTCGCCGAGCAGTACTTC. Translation gives CASSLRYVAEQYF.

In this sample, this clonotype turned up many times. The chain has TRBV6-1 and TRBJ1-4; D is unclear. The CDR3 length is 15 residues. V was shortened by 7 bases and J by 0 bases, with 12 bases between the two germline ends. CDR1 is MNHNS and CDR2 is SASEGT in the germline V gene. For the CDR3, the DNA is TGTGCCAGCACCCCAAGGACGGCAACTAATGAAAAACTGTTTTTT. As protein: CASTPRTATNEKLFF.

This clonotype was seen many times. V is TRBV2 and J is TRBJ2-1, with 10 nucleotides matching TRBD1. V lost 8 bases, J lost 3 bases, and 13 bases stayed unmatched. CDR3 length equals 17 residues. CDR1 and CDR2 (germline): SNHLY, FYNNEI. CDR3 DNA: TGTGCCAGCTCACCGTTCCCGGGACAGGGGCGCTACAATGAGCAGTTCTTC. Translated, it gives CASSPFPGQGRYNEQFF.

For this clonotype: This clone may be a read error of a much larger clone one base away. The rearrangement joins TRBV7-9 to TRBJ1-5; D gene ambiguous. The V and J ends lost 7 bases and 11 bases respectively, with 18 bases between them. CDR1 is SEHNR, CDR2 FQNEAQ, per germline (reference sequence). The CDR3 is 13 residues long. The CDR3 protein is CASTSSQGQTQHF. The DNA for the CDR3 is TGTGCCAGCACGTCTTCACAAGGGCAGACCCAGCATTTT.

This clonotype was picked up one time. A much more abundant neighbour one base away suggests this may be a read error. The chain couples TRBV7-2 to TRBJ2-1; 11 positions agree with TRBD2. The DNA end favors TRBJ2-7, so the J call may be wrong. The CDR3 runs to 17 residues. Per the germline V gene, CDR1 is SGHTA and CDR2 is FQGNSA. CDR3 region: CASSWGAGLAGYNEQYF. The DNA for the CDR3 is TGTGCCAGCAGCTGGGGGGCCGGACTAGCGGGTTACAATGAGCAGTACTTC.

V is TRBV19 and J is TRBJ1-3, with D tentatively TRBD1 (6 bases). V was pared by 8 bases and J by 1 base, with 12 bases between. Germline V gene data show CDR1 as LNHDA and CDR2 as SQIVND (reference sequence). The CDR3 is made up of 14 amino acids. The CDR3 region is CASARGQSGNTIYF. The DNA for the CDR3 is TGTGCCAGTGCCCGTGGACAGTCTGGAAACACCATATATTTT. Looking up the rest from reference TRBV19 and TRBJ1-3 gives the full variable domain: DGGITQSPKYLFRKEGQNVTLSCEQNLNHDAMYWYRQDPGQGLRLIYYSQIVNDFQKGDIAEGYSVSREKKESFPLTVTSAQKNPTAFYLCASARGQSGNTIYFGEGSWLTVV.

The chain has TRBV9 and TRBJ2-2, with TRBD2 as a possible D gene (5 bases). Between the trimmed V and J ends, which lost 3 bases and 6 bases, there was a span of 21 bases. The CDR3 runs 17 residues. Germline CDR1 is SGDLS and CDR2 is YYNGEE. The DNA of the CDR3 is TGTGCCAGCAGCGAAGGGAGACTGCGTAGAACATCCGGGGAGCTGTTTTTT. Protein sequence: CASSEGRLRRTSGELFF.

Many counts were recorded for this clonotype. The chain carries TRBV7-6 and TRBJ2-1; 12 bases match TRBD2. The CDR3 runs 15 residues. J gave up 5 bases and V 2 bases, and 1 base lay outside the gene matches. Germline CDR1 reads SGHVS; CDR2 reads FNYEAQ. The CDR3 DNA sequence: TGTGCCAGCAGCTTACTAGCGGGAGGGAACAATGAGCAGTTCTTC. It specifies CASSLLAGGNNEQFF.